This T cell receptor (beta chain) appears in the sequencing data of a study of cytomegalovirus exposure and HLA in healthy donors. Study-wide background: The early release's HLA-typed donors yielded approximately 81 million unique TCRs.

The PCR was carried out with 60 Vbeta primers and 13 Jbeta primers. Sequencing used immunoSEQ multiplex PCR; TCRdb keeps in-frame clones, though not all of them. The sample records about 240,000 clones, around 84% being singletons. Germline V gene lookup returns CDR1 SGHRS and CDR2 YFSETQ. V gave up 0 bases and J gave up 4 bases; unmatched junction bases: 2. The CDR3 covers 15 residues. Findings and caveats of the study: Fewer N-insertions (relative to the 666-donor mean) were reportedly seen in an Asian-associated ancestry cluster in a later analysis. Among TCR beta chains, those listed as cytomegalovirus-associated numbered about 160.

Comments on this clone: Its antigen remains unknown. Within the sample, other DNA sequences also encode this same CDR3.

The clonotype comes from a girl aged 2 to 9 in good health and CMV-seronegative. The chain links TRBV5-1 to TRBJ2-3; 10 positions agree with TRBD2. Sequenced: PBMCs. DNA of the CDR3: TGCGCCAGCAGCTTGGGGCTAGCGGGGGCAGATACGCAGTATTTT. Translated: CASSLGLAGADTQYF.